This T cell receptor (beta chain) was recorded in a study of T cell responses to AZD1222 COVID-19 vaccine. Study-wide findings and caveats: Donors were mostly white British, more females; clonal diversity possibly underestimated. Only six people who got AZD1222 tested seropositive at baseline. The study sampled repertoires only after the peak T cell response.

Sequencing used immunoSEQ multiplex PCR; TCRdb keeps in-frame clones, though not all of them. The profile shows about 220,000 clones, 85% to 95% of them singletons. Worth noting for this clone: The antigen is unknown.

The sample consisted of peripheral blood, taken on day 0 of MenACWY control vaccination. This TCR derives from an adult in good health.

The CDR3 region is CASSYRRVPPDTQYF. The CDR3 coding sequence is TGTGCCAGCAGTTACCGACGTGTCCCCCCTGATACGCAGTATTTT. The chain is built from TRBV6-2 or TRBV6-3 and TRBJ2-3, with no clear D. This CDR3 contains 15 residues. Germline values: CDR1 MNHEY, CDR2 SVGEGT. V gave up 2 bases and J gave up 6 bases, with 15 bases separating them.